Each of the 7 T cell receptor beta chains below was sequenced from the same sample in a study of blood T cell repertoires in COVID-19. Repertoires were generated with immunoSEQ multiplex PCR, while TCRdb's copy carries only in-frame clones and drops some. The sample contains more than 150,000 clones, around 80% of which appear only once. Sample: peripheral blood. The receptors here all came from a man aged 60-69 years with acute or convalescent COVID-19.

The J gene is TRBJ2-1, the V gene TRBV4-2, with D perhaps TRBD2 (6 bases). V lost 0 bases and J 4 bases, leaving 7 bases between the germline ends. The germline CDR1 and CDR2 sequences are LGHNA and YNFKEQ. CDR3 length equals 14 residues. The CDR3 bases are TGTGCCAGCAGCCAAGAGCGGGATTACAATGAGCAGTTCTTC. Its protein product is CASSQERDYNEQFF.

This clone was recorded once. The chain carries TRBV3-1 (or the pseudogene TRBV3-2) and TRBJ1-6, with D possibly matching TRBD1 (6 bases). The CDR3 contains 13 residues. Germline V gives CDR1 LGHDT, CDR2 YNNKEL (reference sequence). The V gene lost 3 bases and the J gene lost 7 bases, with 7 bases spanning the gap. The CDR3 DNA reads as TGTGCCAGCAGCCAGAGGGGGAATTCACCCCTCCACTTT. As protein: CASSQRGNSPLHF.

The chain is built from TRBV28 and TRBJ2-7; possible D gene TRBD1, 9 bases. The CDR3 is 13 amino acids. Deletions cut 8 bases from V and 7 bases from J, with 18 bases between. Germline assignment: CDR1 MDHEN and CDR2 SYDVKM. CDR3 sequence reads: CASHNSGTGEQYF. As DNA, the CDR3 is TGTGCCAGCCACAATAGCGGGACAGGGGAGCAGTACTTC.

This clone was found a few times. The chain uses TRBV3-1 (or the pseudogene TRBV3-2) and TRBJ2-2, with D unresolved. V was shortened by 0 bases and J by 10 bases, with 9 bases between the two germline ends. This CDR3 contains 13 residues. Germline V gene lookup returns CDR1 LGHDT and CDR2 YNNKEL (reference sequence). CDR3 sequence (DNA): TGTGCCAGCAGCCAAGATTGGAGCGAGGAGCTGTTTTTT. Translated, it gives CASSQDWSEELFF.

This sequence joins TRBV30 and TRBJ1-6; a possible D gene is TRBD1 (5 bases). Trimming removed 5 bases from V and 5 bases from J, with 10 bases in between. The germline V gene encodes CDR1 GTSNPN and CDR2 SVGIG (reference sequence). The CDR3 length is 13 residues. This CDR3 is CAWAGFHNSPLHF. CDR3 coding DNA: TGTGCCTGGGCAGGGTTCCATAATTCACCCCTCCACTTT.

The chain is built from TRBV19 and TRBJ2-7, with 10 bases aligning to TRBD2. CDR1 and CDR2 (germline): LNHDA, SQIVND (reference sequence). CDR3 length: 14 amino acids. Trimming at V came to 4 bases and at J to 2 bases, leaving 2 bases not matched to a gene. CDR3 sequence: CASSNLAGAYEQYF. CDR3 sequence (DNA): TGTGCCAGTAGTAACCTAGCGGGAGCCTACGAGCAGTACTTC.

This clone was seen a few times. This sequence joins TRBV9 and TRBJ1-2; TRBD1 might be the D (6 bases). Trimming took off 0 bases at V and 5 bases at J, with 20 bases between the two ends. The CDR3 is 17 amino acids. From germline, CDR1 is SGDLS and CDR2 YYNGEE. The CDR3 DNA reads TGTGCCAGCAGCGTAGCTTCGGCGGGTCGAGGGACATATGGCTACACCTTC. This codes for CASSVASAGRGTYGYTF. The complete variable domain, with remaining parts taken from reference TRBV9 and TRBJ1-2, reads DSGVTQTPKHLITATGQRVTLRCSPRSGDLSVYWYQQSLDQGLQFLIQYYNGEERAKGNILERFSAQQFPDLHSELNLSSLELGDSALYFCASSVASAGRGTYGYTFGSGTRLTVV.